One TCR beta chain is described in this entry. Its recognized antigen is unknown. The input lacks base qualities; no much larger clone sits a single base away. The data derive from a study of cytomegalovirus exposure and HLA in healthy donors (dated by TCRdb to about 2017). Concerning the study at large: In an earlier analysis of roughly 500 of the donors, around 300 Gb of sequence data and 95 million to 130 million unique TCR beta sequences from about 180 million T cells were reported. Using immunosequencing, the study profiled T cell repertoires from about 650 subjects and related those repertoires to cytomegalovirus serostatus. Class I and class II HLA loci were covered by the typing at four-digit resolution. In a later genetic analysis, genome-wide SNP genotypes for about three fifths of the roughly 670 donors were used, and that subset was treated as a discovery cohort. The study combined high-throughput TCR immunosequencing, statistical association of individual TCRs with disease status, and machine learning to predict cytomegalovirus infection status. Of the approximately 400 genotyped donors, about 84% fell in the genetic ancestry cluster associated with self-reported Caucasian donors. Because of strong linkage in the cohort, four to six DR-DQ haplotypes were treated as single units for association and clustering. Donor age, sex, ethnicity and CMV serostatus were compiled alongside the repertoire data. Across under 500 genotyped donors of the cohort, an average of about 220,000 unique TCR beta nucleotide sequences per donor were sequenced, and 15% to 20% of those sequences were non-productive. Typing coverage differed by locus: A, B, C, DRB1 and DQB1 were typed in about 629-640 donors, DQA1 in about 560, DPA1 in 600 to 610, and DPB1 in around 490. The study was designed to test whether signatures of past pathogen exposure could be identified by cataloging public T cell receptors. An early release covering roughly 580 HLA-typed donors comprised about 300 gigabases of sequencing data and about 90 million unique TCR sequences. In a later analysis, previously published TCR beta repertoires from several hundred donors were re-analyzed and high-resolution HLA genotyping was added so that TCR occurrence patterns could be studied. All discovery cohort repertoires had been generated using a single sequencing platform. Rather than drawing on any new phenotypic data, the later analysis identified candidate immune exposures from TCR beta sequences and the way those sequences occurred across donors. In addition to the first cohort of approximately 670 subjects, a separate validation cohort of approximately 120 different subjects was used. To decide whether each TCR beta V gene segment behaved as functional or pseudogenic, an earlier analysis of approximately 600 of the donors relied on high-throughput TCR beta sequencing. Overall results and qualifications from the work: A group of highly shared sequence variants was considered likely to be a technical artifact of the sequencing pipeline. The authors suggested that the approach could potentially be generalized to other disease states and immunological phenotypes. A few of the identified cytomegalovirus-associated TCR beta chains were confirmed in vitro to be specific for cytomegalovirus antigens. Most TCR sequences were seen in very few donors, while some public TCRs were found in many individuals. Because counts were too low, approximately 18 rarely observed V segments, including chromosome 9 orphons, were excluded from the earlier analysis of some 540 of the donors. In an earlier analysis of some 500 of the donors, most TCR beta V segments appeared in productive rearrangements about 87% or about 30% of the time, broadly matching IMGT annotations. Only TCR beta chains were sequenced in this cohort, and the absence of alpha or paired-chain data limited detectable features. In a later genetic analysis, fewer N-insertions in productive TCRs were reported among donors in an Asian-associated ancestry cluster than the roughly 700-donor mean. In a later analysis, most CMV-associated TCR beta chains were found to appear HLA-restricted, with HLA associations seemingly driven largely by CMV exposure. Specific HLA alleles were associated with 15,000 to 20,000 TCR beta sequences at a false discovery rate of 0.05 in a later analysis. Because HLA typing was missing for some donors at each locus, association tests included only the typed subset. Sequencing depth was assumed to be roughly uniform across donors in the presence/absence analyses, though that assumption may not hold. CMV serostatus was the only immune exposure information available for the cohort. In the study, about 150 TCR beta chains were listed as associated with cytomegalovirus. Compared with equally common non-associated chains, HLA-associated TCR beta chains in a later analysis were more clonally expanded and had lower generation probabilities. The classifier was reported to diagnose cytomegalovirus status with high specificity and sensitivity in both the original cohort and the validation cohort. When HLA alleles, especially DR and DQ, strongly co-occurred, attributing TCR associations to individual alleles was difficult. A further reported finding was that TCR beta sequences accurately predicted the HLA-A and HLA-B alleles for most subjects in the first cohort. Linkage disequilibrium might explain the correlated functional status among segregating V segments, but an unknown experimental factor could not be ruled out. In a later analysis, TCR association rates were found to vary across HLA loci, with the most associated TCRs seen for DRB1 alleles and the fewest for HLA-C alleles. An association between a missense DCLRE1C variant and V-gene and J-gene trimming of TCR beta chains was found in a later genetic analysis and replicated in an independent cohort. A later analysis reported that several top co-occurrence clusters appeared linked to parvovirus B19, influenza, CMV and Epstein-Barr virus.

Library generation was performed with the immunoSEQ multiplex PCR assay. For the multiplex PCR, a mixture combining 60 forward primers for TCR Vbeta segments and 13 reverse primers for TCR Jbeta segments was used. Amplification of the CDR3 region of rearranged TCR beta genes was performed with a multiplex PCR assay on genomic DNA. On the Illumina HiSeq System, the amplified TCR beta libraries were sequenced as 87-base-pair reads. In the authors' own workflow: In a later analysis, 80 million or so unique TCR beta chains were counted across the approximately 640 repertoires, and around 11 million of these chains were shared by at least two donors. To remove PCR and sequencing errors, raw reads were error-corrected and collapsed into unique sequences using a nearest-neighbor algorithm that merged closely related sequences. V, D and J gene segments were assigned by aligning CDR3 sequences to IMGT reference sequences. For a sequence to be retained, at least a six-nucleotide match to both a V gene segment and a J gene segment was required. Rearrangements were classified as productive when the CDR3 lacked stop codons and remained in frame with V and J, and all other rearrangements were classified as non-productive. CDR3 was defined by IMGT convention, running from the second conserved V-encoded cysteine to the conserved J-encoded phenylalanine. In an earlier analysis of just under 600 of the donors, sequences lacking an unambiguous match to a single V gene segment were excluded. In an earlier analysis of roughly 600 of the donors, a V segment was called functional when productive rearrangements were above 56.7%, and segregating when the standard deviation between donors exceeded 5%. To diagnose cytomegalovirus status from the catalog of TCR beta chain sequences, a statistical classification framework was built. In a later analysis, V and J genes were assigned by comparing TCR nucleotide sequences against IMGT/GENE-DB human TR gene sequences. In a later analysis, CDR3 sequences and most-parsimonious VDJ recombination scenarios were assigned using the TCRdist pipeline. A later analysis defined each TCR beta chain by its CDR3 amino acid sequence plus V-gene family, and excluded reads lacking a unique V-gene family. As a way to deal with suspected cross-contamination and a sequencing artifact, a later analysis dropped 592 nucleotide sequences that were highly shared and had low generation probability. In a later analysis, a clonal expansion index for each public chain was calculated from normalized within-repertoire ranks of inferred template counts. A later analysis computed generation probabilities with a VDJ recombination model fitted to out-of-frame rearrangements, and checked the results against IGoR. In a later analysis, TCR-TCR, TCR-HLA and TCR-CMV co-occurrence was scored with hypergeometric tests, and a repertoire-size bias correction was applied to TCR pairs. To estimate false discovery rates, a later analysis permuted the HLA or CMV assignments 20 times. In a later analysis, co-occurring TCRs were grouped with DBSCAN, and TCRdist sequence similarity was added when clustering was performed within HLA-allele-positive subsets. Co-occurrence clustering excluded repertoires with fewer than 30,000 or more than 120,000 public chains, plus five with anomalous nucleotide sharing. Sourced from immuneACCESS, this table was stored by TCRdb with only in-frame sequences that have V and J called. A share of the clones is absent; for the studies checked, an unresolved V gene accounts for under half, and the remainder has no known explanation. That table is the source of V, J and clone size, and D and trimming were worked out from the DNA. Present in this sample are under 250,000 clones, 75% to 80% of which were seen just once. The ten top clones hold 1.5% to 2% of the sample.

The cohort was made up of roughly 670 healthy bone marrow donors. Cohort members were all nominally healthy when sampled, although unrecorded immune exposures were likely present. The donor was CMV seronegative and belonged to the group of 320 or so seronegative cohort members. A peripheral blood sample was provided by each donor, and peripheral blood mononuclear cells were used for TCR beta sequencing. The Qiagen DNeasy Blood Extraction Kit was used to extract genomic DNA from the blood cell samples. The sequenced material came from PBMCs. This receptor was obtained from a male donor in good health and CMV-seronegative.

CDR3 reads: CATTSDKSNTEAFF. The DNA sequence reads TGTGCCACCACCTCGGACAAGAGCAACACTGAAGCTTTCTTT. The rearrangement joined TRBV15 to TRBJ1-1; matching of 5 bases hints at TRBD1 as the D gene. From the germline V gene (reference sequence), CDR1 is LNHNV and CDR2 is YYDKDF. From the cysteine up to the phenylalanine, the CDR3 has a length of 14 residues. Only the CDR3 DNA stays, 42 bases, in frame from base 1. V is clipped by 7 bases and J by 2 bases, and the sequence between their germline boundaries is 14 bases long.